The next 20 T cell receptor beta chains were all read from a single sample in a study of shared clonotypes between healthy human individuals. Sequencing used immunoSEQ multiplex PCR; TCRdb keeps in-frame clones, though not all of them. The profile covers 2 million to 2.5 million clones, with more than 85% appearing a single time and 0.35% to 0.45% taken by the ten largest. The sample taken for sequencing was naive CD4+ T cells from PBMCs. The subset was: CD45RA+ positively selected. These receptors all stem from a man between 18 and 35 years old in good health. Some clones in this sample may be carry-over from other donors' samples.

The chain carries TRBV28 and TRBJ1-5; D is undetermined. Germline CDR1 reads MDHEN; CDR2 reads SYDVKM. The CDR3 runs to 16 residues. V was pared by 6 bases and J by 1 base, with 16 bases between. CDR3 amino acids: CASRRAGGVSNQPQHF. The CDR3 DNA reads as TGTGCCAGCAGACGGGCGGGCGGGGTCAGCAATCAGCCCCAGCATTTT.

The V gene is TRBV6-4, the J gene TRBJ2-3; the D is unclear. The V end lost 0 bases, the J end lost 1 base, and 17 bases lay between the germline ends. CDR1 and CDR2 from the germline V gene are MRHNA and SNTAGT. CDR3 length equals 18 residues. CDR3 protein: CASSDSPGPRPGTDTQYF. CDR3 nucleotide sequence: TGTGCCAGCAGTGACTCACCGGGTCCTCGCCCCGGCACAGATACGCAGTATTTT.

This clone was recorded only once. The V and J genes are TRBV19 and TRBJ1-2; the match to TRBD1 covers 8 bases. Germline V gene sequence: CDR1 LNHDA, CDR2 SQIVND (reference sequence). This CDR3 is 17 amino acids long. V was clipped by 5 bases and J by 7 bases; unmatched bases: 18. The CDR3 region has the DNA TGTGCCAGTAGTGTTGGTGGCAGGGGGCCGGGGCGCGGTGGCTACACCTTC. Its translation is CASSVGGRGPGRGGYTF.

The chain links TRBV7-6 to TRBJ2-2; 9 positions agree with TRBD2. V lost 5 bases to trimming and J lost 1 base; unmatched junction nucleotides: 5. This CDR3 region has 16 residues. Germline CDR1 SGHVS, CDR2 FNYEAQ. Written as DNA, the CDR3 is TGTGCCAGCAGCCCCCTAGCGGGAAGGAACACCGGGGAGCTGTTTTTT. It translates to CASSPLAGRNTGELFF.

The chain combines TRBV28 with TRBJ2-1; a possible D gene is TRBD2 (5 bases). With 7 bases removed from V and 0 bases from J, the gap between germline ends came to 16 bases. CDR1 MDHEN and CDR2 SYDVKM come from the germline V gene. The CDR3 consists of 16 residues. CDR3 protein: CASTEVRAFSYNEQFF. As DNA, the CDR3 is TGTGCCAGCACCGAGGTGAGGGCCTTCTCCTACAATGAGCAGTTCTTC. The whole variable domain, filled in from reference TRBV28 and TRBJ2-1, reads DVKVTQSSRYLVKRTGEKVFLECVQDMDHENMFWYRQDPGLGLRLIYFSYDVKMKEKGDIPEGYSVSREKKERFSLILESASTNQTSMYLCASTEVRAFSYNEQFFGPGTRLTVL.

The chain uses TRBV5-1 and TRBJ2-7; 11 bases agree with TRBD1. The junction had 14 bases not matched to a gene; V was cut back by 1 base and J by 5 bases. The germline CDR1 and CDR2 sequences are SGHRS and YFSETQ. The CDR3 sequence is 18 residues long. The CDR3 loop is CASSLSFYIGQGADEQYF. In nucleotides, the CDR3 is TGCGCCAGCAGCTTGTCTTTTTATATCGGACAGGGGGCCGACGAGCAGTACTTC.

The V call is TRBV11-3, the J call TRBJ2-1, with 10 bases lining up with TRBD2. The CDR3 spans 19 residues. V dropped 0 bases and J dropped 3; count of bases not matched to a gene: 11. Per germline, CDR1 SGHNT and CDR2 YENEEA. The CDR3 here is CASSLEGRTGLADYNEQFF. The CDR3 DNA sequence: TGTGCCAGCAGCTTAGAGGGTCGAACTGGACTAGCGGACTACAATGAGCAGTTCTTC.

The chain combines TRBV7-9 with TRBJ2-3, with 9 bases identical to TRBD2. CDR1 and CDR2 (germline): SEHNR, FQNEAQ (reference sequence). This CDR3 has 18 residues. V shed 2 bases, J shed 5 bases, and the junction held 14 bases outside the gene matches. The CDR3 loop reads CASSLIGGLAGYRDTQYF. The CDR3, as DNA: TGTGCCAGCAGCTTAATTGGAGGGCTAGCGGGATACCGAGATACGCAGTATTTT.

CDR3 in amino acids: CASSSSGVGNQPQHF. The CDR3 DNA sequence: TGTGCCAGCAGTTCATCCGGGGTCGGCAATCAGCCCCAGCATTTT. V gene TRBV28 combines with J gene TRBJ1-5; D is ambiguous. Trimming cost V 4 bases and J 2 bases, with 12 bases left between them. The germline V gene encodes CDR1 MDHEN and CDR2 SYDVKM. This CDR3 has 15 residues.

The rearrangement links TRBV6-5 to TRBJ1-1, with D unclear. Trimming left V 5 bases short and J 0 bases short, with 7 bases between. Germline loops: CDR1 MNHEY, CDR2 SVGAGI. The length of the CDR3 is 13 residues. Written as DNA, the CDR3 is TGTGCCAGCAGTCCCAGGTTGAACACTGAAGCTTTCTTT. Protein: CASSPRLNTEAFF.

This sequence joins TRBV29-1 and TRBJ2-7; D not resolved. The germline V and J ends were trimmed by 4 bases and 5 bases, with 12 bases remaining between them. This CDR3 is 12 amino acids long. Germline values: CDR1 SQVTM, CDR2 ANQGSEA. CDR3 DNA sequence: TGCAGCGTTGTGGGGTTACTTGACGAGCAGTACTTC. Translating it yields CSVVGLLDEQYF.

This clone was found once. The V gene is TRBV5-6, the J gene TRBJ1-6; D is undetermined. The V end was cut by 6 bases, the J end by 9 bases, with 10 bases between. Germline-derived CDR1 and CDR2 are SGHDT and YYEEEE. This CDR3 region has 12 residues. The CDR3: CASTKRSSPLHF. The CDR3 DNA sequence: TGTGCCAGCACCAAACGGAGTTCACCCCTCCACTTT.

On this clone itself: This same CDR3 is encoded by further DNA sequences in the sample. The chain is built from TRBV2 and TRBJ2-7; D not certain. Germline CDR1 reads SNHLY; CDR2 reads FYNNEI. Trimming removed 4 bases at V and 0 bases at J, with 4 bases between. The CDR3 runs 12 residues. For the CDR3, the DNA is TGTGCCAGCAGTGTTGGCTCCTACGAGCAGTACTTC. It yields the protein CASSVGSYEQYF.

This clone was detected only once. V and J are TRBV10-3 and TRBJ2-1, with TRBD2 matching 7 bases. The J segment lost 0 bases and the V segment lost 5 bases, leaving 4 bases of the junction unmatched. The germline gives CDR1 ENHRY, CDR2 SYGVKD. The CDR3 contains 15 residues. The CDR3 DNA reads as TGTGCCATCAGTTCGAGCGGGACCTCCTACAATGAGCAGTTCTTC. This codes for CAISSSGTSYNEQFF.

The chain uses TRBV18 and TRBJ1-1, with 7 bases fitting TRBD1. Trimming at V came to 3 bases and at J to 0 bases, leaving 7 bases not matched to a gene. The CDR3 runs 16 residues. The germline gives CDR1 KGHSH, CDR2 LQKENI. CDR3 nucleotides: TGTGCCAGCTCACCGGGGACAGCTCCCATGAACACTGAAGCTTTCTTT. Translation gives CASSPGTAPMNTEAFF. The complete variable domain, with remaining parts taken from reference TRBV18 and TRBJ1-1, reads NAGVMQNPRHLVRRRGQEARLRCSPMKGHSHVYWYRQLPEEGLKFMVYLQKENIIDESGMPKERFSAEFPKEGPSILRIQQVVRGDSAAYFCASSPGTAPMNTEAFFGQGTRLTVV.

The J gene is TRBJ2-5, the V gene TRBV5-1; unclear D gene. Germline V gene sequence: CDR1 SGHRS, CDR2 YFSETQ. There are 14 residues in the CDR3. Trimming removed 0 bases from V and 5 bases from J, with 11 bases in between. CDR3 region: CASSLGPRWETQYF. DNA for the CDR3: TGCGCCAGCAGCTTGGGTCCGCGGTGGGAGACCCAGTACTTC.

This clone occurred once. This chain uses TRBV7-4 with TRBJ1-1; no clear D gene. Germline V CDR1 and CDR2: SGHVT, SQSDAQ. V lost 3 bases to trimming and J lost 0 bases, with 20 bases between them. CDR3 size: 18 residues. CDR3 bases: TGTGCCAGCAGCTTCGCCCGCGAGTCCTTACTCATGAACACTGAAGCTTTCTTT. Translating it yields CASSFARESLLMNTEAFF.

This clone was counted a single time. This rearrangement joins TRBV19 to TRBJ1-1, with D maybe TRBD1 (5 bases). This CDR3 region has 13 residues. CDR1 is LNHDA and CDR2 is SQIVND in the germline V gene (reference sequence). The ends were cut back, 4 bases at V and 1 base at J, with 7 bases in the middle. CDR3 coding DNA: TGTGCCAGTAGTAGAAGGGGGAACACTGAAGCTTTCTTT. It translates to CASSRRGNTEAFF.

With respect to this clone: Other DNA sequences in this sample translate to the same CDR3. The chain combines TRBV5-1 with TRBJ2-7; a weak D match, TRBD1 (6 bases). The CDR3 contains 13 residues. The ends were cut back, 4 bases at V and 6 bases at J, with 14 bases in the middle. From germline, CDR1 is SGHRS and CDR2 YFSETQ. The CDR3 DNA sequence: TGCGCCAGCAGCCTGGAGGAAGGGGGCGAGCAGTACTTC. It yields the protein CASSLEEGGEQYF.

The chain uses TRBV27 and TRBJ1-4, with D possibly TRBD1 on 5 matching bases. This CDR3 region has 16 residues. CDR1 and CDR2 from the germline V gene are MNHEY and SMNVEV (reference sequence). Trimming removed 4 bases at V and 6 bases at J, with 18 bases between. In DNA form, the CDR3 reads TGTGCCAGCAGTTGGGGGAAGGGCGGGAAGGATGAAAAACTGTTTTTT. Protein: CASSWGKGGKDEKLFF. Complete variable domain (other parts from reference TRBV27 and TRBJ1-4): EAQVTQNPRYLITVTGKKLTVTCSQNMNHEYMSWYRQDPGLGLRQIYYSMNVEVTDKGDVPEGYKVSRKEKRNFPLILESPSPNQTSLYFCASSWGKGGKDEKLFFGSGTQLSVL.